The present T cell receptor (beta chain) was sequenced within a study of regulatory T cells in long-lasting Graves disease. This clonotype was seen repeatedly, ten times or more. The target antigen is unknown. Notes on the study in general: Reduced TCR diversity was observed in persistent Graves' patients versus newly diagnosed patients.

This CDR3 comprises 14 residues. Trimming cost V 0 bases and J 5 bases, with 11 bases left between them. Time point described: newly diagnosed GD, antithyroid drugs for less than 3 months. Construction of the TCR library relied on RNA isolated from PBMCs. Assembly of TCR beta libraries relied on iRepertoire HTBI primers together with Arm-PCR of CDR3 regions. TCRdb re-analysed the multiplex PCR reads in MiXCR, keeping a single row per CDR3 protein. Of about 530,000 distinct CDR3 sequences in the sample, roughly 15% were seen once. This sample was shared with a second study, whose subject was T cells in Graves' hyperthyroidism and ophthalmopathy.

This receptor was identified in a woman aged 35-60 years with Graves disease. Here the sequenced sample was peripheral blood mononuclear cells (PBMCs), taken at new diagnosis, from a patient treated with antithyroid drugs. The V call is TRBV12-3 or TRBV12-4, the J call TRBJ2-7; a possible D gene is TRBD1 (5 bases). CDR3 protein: CASSLAGGADEQYF. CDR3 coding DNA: TGTGCCAGCAGTTTAGCAGGTGGGGCCGACGAGCAGTACTTC.